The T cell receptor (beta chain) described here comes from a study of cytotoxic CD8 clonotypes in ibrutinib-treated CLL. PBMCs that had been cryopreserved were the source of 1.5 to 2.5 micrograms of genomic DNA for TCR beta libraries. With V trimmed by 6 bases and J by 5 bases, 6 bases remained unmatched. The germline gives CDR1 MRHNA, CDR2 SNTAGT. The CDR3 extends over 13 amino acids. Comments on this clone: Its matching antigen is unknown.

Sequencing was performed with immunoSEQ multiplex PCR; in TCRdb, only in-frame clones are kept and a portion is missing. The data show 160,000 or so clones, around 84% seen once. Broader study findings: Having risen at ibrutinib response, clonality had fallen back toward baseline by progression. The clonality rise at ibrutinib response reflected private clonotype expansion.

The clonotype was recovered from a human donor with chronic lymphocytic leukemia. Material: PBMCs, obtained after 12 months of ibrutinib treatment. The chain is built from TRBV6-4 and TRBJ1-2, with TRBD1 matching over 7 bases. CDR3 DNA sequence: TGTGCCAGCAGCAGGGACAGCGGTTATGGCTACACCTTC. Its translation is CASSRDSGYGYTF.